The subject of this entry is one TCR beta chain. Its antigen is not identified. This sample stems from a study of response to subunit inactivated influenza vaccine. MiXCR, applied by TCRdb to the RT-PCR reads, yields one record per CDR3 protein. The sample includes 500,000 to 750,000 distinct CDR3 sequences, 12% to 15% of them seen just once. Findings of the study overall: The authors put forward the suggestion that each seasonal influenza vaccination may bring in only a limited number of new T cells.

The source was PBMCs from blood, collected 11 to 12 days after vaccination. This receptor was taken from a man aged 50-60 years who received an inactivated influenza vaccine.

The CDR3 DNA is TGTGCCAGCAGTTTTACAGCCTACGAGCAGTACTTC. It specifies CASSFTAYEQYF. This chain connects TRBV28 to TRBJ2-7; no definite D call. The V end was cut by 3 bases, the J end by 2 bases, with 5 bases between. This CDR3 has 12 residues. The germline gives CDR1 MDHEN, CDR2 SYDVKM. Supplemented by reference TRBV28 and TRBJ2-7, the full variable domain reads DVKVTQSSRYLVKRTGEKVFLECVQDMDHENMFWYRQDPGLGLRLIYFSYDVKMKEKGDIPEGYSVSREKKERFSLILESASTNQTSMYLCASSFTAYEQYFGPGTRLTVT.